Listed below are T cell receptor beta chains from one sample, sequenced in a study of T-cell reconstitution after alpha-beta-depleted transplantation in children. TCRdb called the PCR reads again in MiXCR, with one record for every CDR3 protein. Of 800,000 to 1,000,000 distinct CDR3 sequences listed, around 30% are singletons. The sequencing used PBMCs, mostly from graft donor cells, collected 360 days after TCRalphabeta/CD19-depleted stem cell transplant. These receptors were obtained from a boy in the first two years of life who had a stem cell transplant for SCID, so the T cells may come from the graft donor. CDR3s include the opening cysteine and the closing phenylalanine or tryptophan. A D gene is named only where the DNA matches it firmly. Some rows have no size entry. The others give once, few or many, or a class for an expanded clone.

TRBV4-2	TRBJ1-5	.	TRBD1	TGTGCCAGCAGCCTCAGGGGGCACAATCAGCCCCAGCATTTT	CASSLRGHNQPQHF
TRBV6-5	TRBJ2-7	few	.	TGTGCCAGCAGTTACTCGTCCCTGGGGATCCCCTACGAGCAGTACTTC	CASSYSSLGIPYEQYF
TRBV28	TRBJ2-5	.	TRBD2	TGTGCCAGCAGTTTATTGGCCCTAGCGGCGCAAGAGACCCAGTACTTC	CASSLLALAAQETQYF
TRBV7-3	TRBJ2-1	.	.	TGTGCCAGCAGCTTACTCGGTTCGGTGGTGCATGAGCAGTTCTTC	CASSLLGSVVHEQFF
TRBV4-2	TRBJ2-7	.	.	TGTGCCAGCAGCCAAGATTCGGGCCGTCCCGTTCATGAGCAGTACTTC	CASSQDSGRPVHEQYF
TRBV6-6	TRBJ2-7	.	.	TGTGCCAGCAGCATACTCTTCTACGAGCAGTACTTC	CASSILFYEQYF
TRBV12-3/TRBV12-4	TRBJ2-1	.	TRBD2	TGTGCCAGCAGCCGCCGTGCGGGGGGGCCTAGTGAGCAGTTCTTC	CASSRRAGGPSEQFF
TRBV20-1	TRBJ2-5	.	.	TGCAGTGCTCGGTCGAGGGAGACCCAGTACTTC	CSARSRETQYF
TRBV20-1	TRBJ2-7	few	.	TGCAGTGCTAGAGATTTGGGGGGTGTATACGAGCAGTACTTC	CSARDLGGVYEQYF
TRBV12-3/TRBV12-4	TRBJ1-5	.	.	TGTGCCAGCAGGGGGGGACCGAGCAATCAGCCCCAGCATTTT	CASRGGPSNQPQHF
TRBV7-8	TRBJ1-6	.	.	TGTGCCAGCAGCTTAGATGGGGATTCACCCCTCCACTTT	CASSLDGDSPLHF
TRBV27	TRBJ2-2	.	TRBD2	TGTGCCAGCAGTTTCGGACTAGCGGGGTGGGGCGGGGAGCTGTTTTTT	CASSFGLAGWGGELFF
TRBV7-3	TRBJ2-1	.	.	TGTGCCAGCAGCTTCGGGCGGGGCCGAACCTACAATGAGCAGTTCTTC	CASSFGRGRTYNEQFF
TRBV12-3/TRBV12-4	TRBJ2-6	few	TRBD2	TGTGCCAGCAGCTCCGGGAGGGGATATGGGGCCAACGTCCTGACTTTC	CASSSGRGYGANVLTF
TRBV5-4	TRBJ2-7	.	.	TGTGCCAGCAGCTTGGGGGACTGGGACTCCTACGAGCAGTACTTC	CASSLGDWDSYEQYF
TRBV7-3	TRBJ2-1	.	.	TGTGCCAGCAGCGGACTACAGGGCGCAACCTACAATGAGCAGTTCTTC	CASSGLQGATYNEQFF
TRBV15	TRBJ2-2	few	.	TGTGCCACTCAGCCGGGGTTGGAGAACACCGGGGAGCTGTTTTTT	CATQPGLENTGELFF
TRBV7-2	TRBJ2-7	.	.	TGTGCCAGCAGCTTCCTTTTACAGCTGGGCGAGCAGTACTTC	CASSFLLQLGEQYF
TRBV20-1	TRBJ1-2	.	TRBD1	TGCAGTGCTAGTCCAGACAGGGGATATAATGGCTACACCTTC	CSASPDRGYNGYTF
TRBV20-1	TRBJ1-3	few	.	TGCAGTGCTATAAGGGGGGCTGGAAACACCATATATTTT	CSAIRGAGNTIYF
TRBV11-1	TRBJ2-7	.	TRBD1	TGTGCCAGCAGCTACGACAGGGTTAGCTCCTACGAGCAGTACTTC	CASSYDRVSSYEQYF
TRBV4-3	TRBJ1-1	.	TRBD1	TGCGCCAGCAGCCAAGACCTACCGGGACAGACGAACACTGAAGCTTTCTTT	CASSQDLPGQTNTEAFF
TRBV24-1	TRBJ1-5	few	.	TGTGCCACCAGTGACCTCCGGGACCCGGAGCCCCAGCATTTT	CATSDLRDPEPQHF
TRBV12-3/TRBV12-4	TRBJ1-2	once	.	TGTGCCAGCAGTCCCTACTACGGACAGATCTATGGCTACACCTTC	CASSPYYGQIYGYTF
TRBV4-2	TRBJ2-1	.	.	TGTGCCAGCAGCCCACACCCCGGGGGCCGCTCCTACAATGAGCAGTTCTTC	CASSPHPGGRSYNEQFF
TRBV5-1	TRBJ2-5	.	.	TGCGCCAGCAGGCGTGGACGACCCCTAGAGGGGACCCAGTACTTC	CASRRGRPLEGTQYF
TRBV27	TRBJ2-1	few	TRBD2	TGTGCCAGCAGTTGGCTAGCGGGGGGATCCTACAATGAGCAGTTCTTC	CASSWLAGGSYNEQFF
TRBV20-1	TRBJ2-3	few	.	TGCAGTGCTAGGGGGACTGCTGGCACAGATACGCAGTATTTT	CSARGTAGTDTQYF
TRBV20-1	TRBJ2-5	many	.	TGCAGTGCTAGAGGGGGCCAAGAGACCCAGTACTTC	CSARGGQETQYF
TRBV5-1	TRBJ2-7	many	.	TGCGCCAGCAGCCCGTGGGGGGTAGGGTCCTACGAGCAGTACTTC	CASSPWGVGSYEQYF
TRBV20-1	TRBJ2-7	.	TRBD1	TGCAGTGCTAGCCGTCCAAGGGGGCTATCCTACGAGCAGTACTTC	CSASRPRGLSYEQYF
TRBV5-1	TRBJ2-2	.	.	TGCGCCAGCAGCTTGAGCGCTCGGGGGATGGGAGAGCTGTTTTTT	CASSLSARGMGELFF
TRBV5-5	TRBJ2-3	.	TRBD2	TGTGCCAGCACCCTGGGCCTAGCGGGGGTATCTAGCACAGATACGCAGTATTTT	CASTLGLAGVSSTDTQYF
TRBV20-1	TRBJ2-7	few	TRBD2	TGCAGTGCTAGTGCGGGGGGCCCCTACGAGCAGTACTTC	CSASAGGPYEQYF
TRBV7-9	TRBJ2-2	.	.	TGTGCCAGCAGCTTGGGGTCGGGGGAGACGAACACCGGGGAGCTGTTTTTT	CASSLGSGETNTGELFF
TRBV5-1	TRBJ1-2	.	TRBD1	TGCGCCAGCAGCTTGGAGGCGGACAGGGACCGTACTAACTATGGCTACACCTTC	CASSLEADRDRTNYGYTF
TRBV5-1	TRBJ2-5	many	.	TGCGCCAGCAGCTTGGTTCCGGGGGCCCAAGAGACCCAGTACTTC	CASSLVPGAQETQYF
TRBV12-3/TRBV12-4	TRBJ2-3	few	TRBD2	TGTGCCAGCCGCAGCGGGGGGCGCACAGATACGCAGTATTTT	CASRSGGRTDTQYF
TRBV18	TRBJ2-1	.	TRBD2	TGTGCCAGCTCACCCACACTAGCGGGGTCCTACAATGAGCAGTTCTTC	CASSPTLAGSYNEQFF
TRBV20-1	TRBJ2-3	.	.	TGCAGTGCTTCCCTACTAGGGGATACGCAGTATTTT	CSASLLGDTQYF
TRBV4-3	TRBJ1-3	few	.	TGCGCCAGCAGCCAACGGAGCCTGGGGGCGGGAAACACCATATATTTT	CASSQRSLGAGNTIYF
TRBV28	TRBJ2-3	.	.	TGTGCCAGCAGTTTACAGGTGGCAAGCACAGATACGCAGTATTTT	CASSLQVASTDTQYF
TRBV28	TRBJ2-3	many	.	TGTGCCAGCAGTTTACGTGGGGCTAGCACAGATACGCAGTATTTT	CASSLRGASTDTQYF
TRBV6-2/TRBV6-3	TRBJ2-7	many	.	TGTGCCAGCAGTTCGGGACTGTGGGAGCAGTACTTC	CASSSGLWEQYF
TRBV6-2/TRBV6-3	TRBJ1-4	.	.	TGTGCCAGCAGTGTCCGGGATGAAAAACTGTTTTTT	CASSVRDEKLFF
TRBV6-2/TRBV6-3	TRBJ1-2	.	.	TGTGCCAGCACACGGGGCGAGGGCACCTTCGGGGGCTACACCTTC	CASTRGEGTFGGYTF
TRBV6-2/TRBV6-3	TRBJ2-2	.	TRBD2	TGTGCCAGCAGCCCCCAGAGCGGGGTGAGAAACGGGGAGCTGTTTTTT	CASSPQSGVRNGELFF
TRBV15	TRBJ2-1	.	TRBD2	TGTGCCACCAGCAGAGATTGGGCGGGGGGGACTTACAATGAGCAGTTCTTC	CATSRDWAGGTYNEQFF
TRBV3-1	TRBJ2-7	.	.	TGTGCCAGCAGCCGGTTACAGGGTTTGGAGCAGTACTTC	CASSRLQGLEQYF
TRBV10-1	TRBJ2-1	few	TRBD2	TGCGCCAGCAGTGAGTCTGACAGAGCGGGGGGCGGAGAGCAGTTCTTC	CASSESDRAGGGEQFF
TRBV3-1	TRBJ2-3	many	.	TGTGCCAGCAGCCAAGGAGGGGGCACAGATACGCAGTATTTT	CASSQGGGTDTQYF
TRBV5-6	TRBJ2-2	once	TRBD1	TGTGCCAGCAGCTTCACAGGGGCGGCGAACACCGGGGAGCTGTTTTTT	CASSFTGAANTGELFF